This TCR beta chain derives from a study of shared clonotypes between healthy human individuals. Study-wide points: Some clonotypes were shared by all four sorted-subset donors, while others were not shared. The non-shared ones had lower generation probabilities than the shared ones.

TCRdb keeps only in-frame clones here, not all; method: immunoSEQ multiplex PCR. The sample carries around 2,000,000 clones, about 95% recorded once. The germline CDR1 and CDR2 sequences are LGHNA and YSLEER. Trimming removed 0 bases from V and 2 bases from J, with 11 bases in between. The CDR3 spans 15 residues. Positively selected for CCR7, the CD45RO-negative cells used as naive CD8 cells excluded terminally differentiated effector memory CD45RA+ cells. Points on this clone: Antigen: not known.

The sequencing input was naive CD8+ T cells sorted from blood. The chain joins TRBV4-3 to TRBJ2-7; D might be TRBD2 (5 bases). The receptor comes from a man aged 18 to 30 in good health. The CDR3 coding sequence is TGCGCCAGCAGCCAAGATCCGACGGGGACCTACGAGCAGTACTTC. This codes for CASSQDPTGTYEQYF.